Ten or more counts support the clone carrying this TCR beta chain. Its antigen is still unknown. The donors, all healthy, were Caucasians living in Russia, aged roughly 6 to 100. It was with a sample-barcoded 5' primer and a J-beta primer mix that a second PCR of about 6 to 12 cycles was run. A template-switch adaptor that had 12 random nucleotides put a tag on each cDNA molecule. TCRdb itself ran the 5' RACE reads through MiXCR, one entry per CDR3 protein. This sample yields fewer than 700,000 distinct CDR3 sequences, of which around 41% are seen a single time; about 32% belongs to the top ten. This entry comes from a study of blood T cells in healthy people across ages. Study-level results: Higher diversity, along with more naive CD4+ cells, distinguished long-lived donors from aged donors.

The clonotype was recovered from a man older than 75 in good health. Material for sequencing was blood.

The CDR3 loop is CASSFSGGQPPDGYGYTF. The DNA for the CDR3 is TGCGCCAGCAGCTTTTCCGGGGGTCAGCCCCCAGACGGCTATGGCTACACCTTC. The V and J genes are TRBV5-1 and TRBJ1-2; tentatively, D is TRBD1 (5 bases). V shed 2 bases and J shed 4 bases, with 24 bases lying between them. This CDR3 comprises 18 residues. The germline V gene encodes CDR1 SGHRS and CDR2 YFSETQ.